This record covers a single T cell receptor (beta chain). The antigen is undetermined. The record originates from a study of beta chain features in type 1 diabetes. Overall study findings and caveats: In all four CD4+ subsets, TCRB CDR3 length was significantly, moderately reduced in type 1 diabetes. Compared with healthy donors, patients appeared to share more similar naive, central memory and regulatory TCRB repertoires.

Of the isolated RNA, all was reverse transcribed, and so the sequenced material was expressed TCRB transcripts. Only in-frame clones appear in the TCRdb table, and some are missing; sequencing was by immunoSEQ multiplex PCR. The sample consists of about 300,000 clones, about 14% of them appearing once. V dropped 6 bases and J dropped 0; count of bases not matched to a gene: 8. The germline gives CDR1 MNHEY, CDR2 SMNVEV (reference sequence). The CDR3 runs 15 residues. The clonotype comes from a young woman with type 1 diabetes. The sample was naive CD4+ T cells from blood. This sequence joins TRBV27 and TRBJ2-7; 7 nucleotides line up with TRBD1. The CDR3 bases are TGTGCCAGCAGCCTAAGACAGGGTTTCTCCTACGAGCAGTACTTC. This sequence encodes CASSLRQGFSYEQYF.